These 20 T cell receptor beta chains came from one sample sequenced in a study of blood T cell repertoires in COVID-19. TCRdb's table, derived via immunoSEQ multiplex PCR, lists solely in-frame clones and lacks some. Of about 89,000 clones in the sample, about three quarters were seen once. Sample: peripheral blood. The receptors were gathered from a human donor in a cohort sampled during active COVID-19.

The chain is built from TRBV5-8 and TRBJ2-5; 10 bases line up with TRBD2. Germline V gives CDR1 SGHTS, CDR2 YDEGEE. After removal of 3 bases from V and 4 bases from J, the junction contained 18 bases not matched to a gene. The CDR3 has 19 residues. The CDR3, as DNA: TGTGCCAGCAGCTCGGAAGGGTTTGTACTAGCGGGATTCGGAGAGACCCAGTACTTC. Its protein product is CASSSEGFVLAGFGETQYF.

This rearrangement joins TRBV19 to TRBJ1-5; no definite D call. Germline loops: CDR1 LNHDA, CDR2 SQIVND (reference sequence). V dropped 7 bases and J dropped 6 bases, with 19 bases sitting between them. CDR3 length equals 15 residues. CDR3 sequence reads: CASTSSQAGLQPQHF. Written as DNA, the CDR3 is TGTGCCAGTACCAGCTCCCAGGCAGGACTTCAGCCCCAGCATTTT. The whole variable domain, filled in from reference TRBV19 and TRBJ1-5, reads DGGITQSPKYLFRKEGQNVTLSCEQNLNHDAMYWYRQDPGQGLRLIYYSQIVNDFQKGDIAEGYSVSREKKESFPLTVTSAQKNPTAFYLCASTSSQAGLQPQHFGDGTRLSIL.

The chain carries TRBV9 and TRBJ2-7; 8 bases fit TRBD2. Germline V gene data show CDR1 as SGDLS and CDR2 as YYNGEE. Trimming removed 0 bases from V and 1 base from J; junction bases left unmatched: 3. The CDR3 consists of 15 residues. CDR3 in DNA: TGTGCCAGCAGCGTAGGAGCGGGAGAATCCTACGAGCAGTACTTC. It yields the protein CASSVGAGESYEQYF.

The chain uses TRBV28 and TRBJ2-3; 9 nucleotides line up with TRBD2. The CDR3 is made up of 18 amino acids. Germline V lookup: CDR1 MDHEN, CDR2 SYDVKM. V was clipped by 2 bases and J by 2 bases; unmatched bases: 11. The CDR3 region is CASSLLMSGRYNTDTQYF. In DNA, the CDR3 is TGTGCCAGCAGTTTACTAATGAGCGGGAGGTATAACACAGATACGCAGTATTTT.

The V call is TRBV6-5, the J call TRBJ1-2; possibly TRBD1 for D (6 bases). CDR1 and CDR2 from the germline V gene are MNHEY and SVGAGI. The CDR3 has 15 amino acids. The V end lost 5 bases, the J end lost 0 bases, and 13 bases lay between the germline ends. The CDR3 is CASSMGTLPNYGYTF. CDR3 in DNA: TGTGCCAGCAGTATGGGGACATTGCCTAACTATGGCTACACCTTC.

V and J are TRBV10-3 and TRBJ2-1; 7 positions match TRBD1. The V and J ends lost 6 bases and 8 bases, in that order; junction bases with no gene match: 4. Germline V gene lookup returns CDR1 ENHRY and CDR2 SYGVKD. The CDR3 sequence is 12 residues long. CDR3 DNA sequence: TGTGCCATCAGCGCCACAGGGGATGAGCAGTTCTTC. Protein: CAISATGDEQFF.

CDR3 DNA sequence: TGCGCCAGCAGCACCACTAGCCTTAATGAAAAACTGTTTTTT. This sequence encodes CASSTTSLNEKLFF. V is TRBV5-1 and J is TRBJ1-4; no firm D call. The CDR3 sequence is 14 residues long. CDR1 is SGHRS and CDR2 is YFSETQ in the germline V gene. The V gene lost 4 bases and the J gene lost 4 bases, with 11 bases spanning the gap.

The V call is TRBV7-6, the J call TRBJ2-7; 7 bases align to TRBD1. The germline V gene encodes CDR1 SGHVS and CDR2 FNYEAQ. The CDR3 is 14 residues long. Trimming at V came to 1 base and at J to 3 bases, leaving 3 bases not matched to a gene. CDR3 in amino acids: CASSLDRGNYEQYF. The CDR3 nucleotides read TGTGCCAGCAGCTTAGACAGGGGTAACTACGAGCAGTACTTC.

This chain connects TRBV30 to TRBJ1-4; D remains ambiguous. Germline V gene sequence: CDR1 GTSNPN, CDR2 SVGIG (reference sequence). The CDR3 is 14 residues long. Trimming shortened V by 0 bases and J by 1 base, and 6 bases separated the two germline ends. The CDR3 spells CAWSVYRTNEKLFF. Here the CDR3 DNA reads TGTGCCTGGAGTGTTTACAGAACTAATGAAAAACTGTTTTTT.

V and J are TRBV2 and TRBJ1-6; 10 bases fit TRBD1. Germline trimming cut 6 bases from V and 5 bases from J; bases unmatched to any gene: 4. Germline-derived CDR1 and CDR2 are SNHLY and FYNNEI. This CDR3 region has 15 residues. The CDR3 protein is CASRTGQGNNSPLHF. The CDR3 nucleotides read TGTGCCAGCAGAACGGGACAGGGGAATAATTCACCCCTCCACTTT.

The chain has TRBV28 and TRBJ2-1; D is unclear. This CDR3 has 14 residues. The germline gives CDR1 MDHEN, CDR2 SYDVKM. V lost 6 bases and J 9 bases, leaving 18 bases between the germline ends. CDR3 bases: TGTGCCAGCAGCCACGCGGCAACCCGGCCTGAGCAGTTCTTC. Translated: CASSHAATRPEQFF.

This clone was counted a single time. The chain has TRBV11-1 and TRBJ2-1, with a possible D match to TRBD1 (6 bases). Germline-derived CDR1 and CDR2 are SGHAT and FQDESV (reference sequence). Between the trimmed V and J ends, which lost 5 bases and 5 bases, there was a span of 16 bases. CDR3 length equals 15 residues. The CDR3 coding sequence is TGTGCCAGCAGCGAACAGGGAGCGCTTAACAATGAGCAGTTCTTC. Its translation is CASSEQGALNNEQFF.

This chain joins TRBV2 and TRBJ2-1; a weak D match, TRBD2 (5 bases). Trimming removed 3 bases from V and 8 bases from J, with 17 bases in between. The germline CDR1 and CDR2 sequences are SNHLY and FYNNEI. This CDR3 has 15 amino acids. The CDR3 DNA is TGTGCCAGCAGTGATGAGGCTAGCATTACGTATGAGCAGTTCTTC. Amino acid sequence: CASSDEASITYEQFF.

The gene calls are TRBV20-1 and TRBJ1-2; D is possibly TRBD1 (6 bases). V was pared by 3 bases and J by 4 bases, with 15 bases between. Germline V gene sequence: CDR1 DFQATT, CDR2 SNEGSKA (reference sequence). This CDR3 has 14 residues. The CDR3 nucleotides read TGCAGTGCTAGTGCCCCCAGGGGAGCCTATGGCTACACCTTC. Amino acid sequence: CSASAPRGAYGYTF.

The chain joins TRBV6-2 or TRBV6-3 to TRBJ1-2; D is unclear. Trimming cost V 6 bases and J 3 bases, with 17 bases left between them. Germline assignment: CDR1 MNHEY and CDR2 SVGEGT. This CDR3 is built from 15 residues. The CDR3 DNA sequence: TGTGCCAGCAGACCTGACAACCGGTGGGACTATGGCTACACCTTC. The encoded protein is CASRPDNRWDYGYTF.

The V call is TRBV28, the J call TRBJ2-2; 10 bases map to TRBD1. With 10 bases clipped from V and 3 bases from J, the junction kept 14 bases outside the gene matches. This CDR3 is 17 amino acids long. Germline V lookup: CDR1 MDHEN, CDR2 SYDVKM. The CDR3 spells CAIKGQGVLLDTGELFF. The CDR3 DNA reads TGTGCCATCAAAGGACAGGGGGTTTTGCTCGACACCGGGGAGCTGTTTTTT.

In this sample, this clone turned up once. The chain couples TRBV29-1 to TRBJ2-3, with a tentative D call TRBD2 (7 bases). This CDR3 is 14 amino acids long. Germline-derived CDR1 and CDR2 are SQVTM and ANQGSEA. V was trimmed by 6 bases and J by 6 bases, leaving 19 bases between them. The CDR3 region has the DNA TGCAGCGTGCGGGGGCTGCCGGGGCGGGATACGCAGTATTTT. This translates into CSVRGLPGRDTQYF.

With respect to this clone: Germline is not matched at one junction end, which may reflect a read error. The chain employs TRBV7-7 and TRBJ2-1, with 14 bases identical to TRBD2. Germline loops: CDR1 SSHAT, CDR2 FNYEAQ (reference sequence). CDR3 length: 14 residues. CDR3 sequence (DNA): TGTGCTAGCAGCGACGGACTAGCGGGAGGTGAGCAGTTCTTC. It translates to CASSDGLAGGEQFF.

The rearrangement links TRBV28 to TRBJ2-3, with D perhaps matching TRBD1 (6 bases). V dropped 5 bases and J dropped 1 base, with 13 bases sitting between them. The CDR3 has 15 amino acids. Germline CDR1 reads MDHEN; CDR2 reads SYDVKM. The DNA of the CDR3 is TGTGCCAGCAGTATAACAGGGTTTGGCACAGATACGCAGTATTTT. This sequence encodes CASSITGFGTDTQYF.

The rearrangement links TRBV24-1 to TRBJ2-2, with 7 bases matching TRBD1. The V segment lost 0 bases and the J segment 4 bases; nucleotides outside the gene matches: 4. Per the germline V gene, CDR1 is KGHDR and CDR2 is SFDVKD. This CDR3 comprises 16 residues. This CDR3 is CATSDLVAGGTGELFF. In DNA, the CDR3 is TGTGCCACCAGTGATTTGGTGGCAGGGGGCACCGGGGAGCTGTTTTTT.